Below are 4 T cell receptor beta chains sequenced from a single sample in a study of blood T cell repertoires in COVID-19. Data came from immunoSEQ multiplex PCR; TCRdb stores just in-frame clones and leaves some out. The sample comprises 250,000 to 350,000 clones, around 86% of which are singletons, and just under 0.95% rests with the top ten. The sample was peripheral blood. The receptors here all came from a woman aged 40 to 50 who had recovered from COVID-19.

The table lists this clone with a few counts. The CDR3 region is CATSSRDRTYEQYF. CDR3 in DNA: TGTGCCACCAGCTCCCGGGACAGGACCTACGAGCAGTACTTC. The gene calls are TRBV15 and TRBJ2-7; 8 bases are shared with TRBD1. CDR1 is LNHNV, CDR2 YYDKDF, per germline (reference sequence). The CDR3 runs to 14 residues. V lost 5 bases to trimming and J lost 2 bases; unmatched junction nucleotides: 5. Full variable domain (outside the CDR3, taken from reference TRBV15 and TRBJ2-7): DAMVIQNPRYQVTQFGKPVTLSCSQTLNHNVMYWYQQKSSQAPKLLFHYYDKDFNNEADTPDNFQSRRPNTSFCFLDIRSPGLGDTAMYLCATSSRDRTYEQYFGPGTRLTVT.

The count of this clone is one. This chain uses TRBV6-1 with TRBJ2-3, with TRBD2 matching 7 bases. Germline assignment: CDR1 MNHNS and CDR2 SASEGT. CDR3 length: 17 amino acids. V was clipped by 3 bases and J by 0 bases; unmatched bases: 9. DNA of the CDR3: TGTGCCAGCAGTGAGCGGGCTCTAGCGGCAAGCACAGATACGCAGTATTTT. It translates to CASSERALAASTDTQYF.

The chain combines TRBV4-1 with TRBJ1-4, with D maybe TRBD1 (5 bases). The V gene's germline CDR1 is MGHRA and CDR2 YSYEKL. This CDR3 is 16 amino acids long. Trimming shortened V by 1 base and J by 0 bases, and 9 bases separated the two germline ends. CDR3 amino acids: CASSQAQGATNEKLFF. The CDR3 region has the DNA TGCGCCAGCAGCCAAGCTCAGGGCGCAACTAATGAAAAACTGTTTTTT.

The genes are TRBV7-9 and TRBJ2-1, with D possibly TRBD2 on 5 matching bases. Germline V CDR1 and CDR2: SEHNR, FQNEAQ (reference sequence). The germline V and J ends were trimmed by 1 base and 8 bases, with 12 bases remaining between them. This CDR3 spans 14 amino acids. The CDR3 DNA follows: TGTGCCAGCAGCTTAGTGGCTAGCCAGGATGAGCAGTTCTTC. The encoded protein is CASSLVASQDEQFF.